This TCR beta chain was captured in a study of shared clonotypes between healthy human individuals. Study-wide results and limits: Tissue TCR repertoires likely differ from these blood-only repertoires. Non-shared clonotypes were found to have lower generation probabilities than the clonotypes that were shared by all four of the sorted-subset donors.

Of note for this clone: The target antigen is unknown.

Positively selected for CCR7, the CD45RO-negative cells used as naive CD8 cells excluded terminally differentiated effector memory CD45RA+ cells. The V gene's germline CDR1 is SEHNR and CDR2 FQNEAQ (reference sequence). The CDR3 covers 12 residues. The V end lost 5 bases, the J end lost 1 base, and 4 bases lay between the germline ends. Profiling relied on immunoSEQ multiplex PCR, and the TCRdb table lists in-frame clones only, not all of them. The repertoire holds some 740,000 clones, nearly 95% seen once, with around 24% in the top ten. The chain couples TRBV7-9 to TRBJ2-3; D uncertain. The receptor was derived from a man in his thirties or forties in good health. The specimen was naive CD8+ T cells sorted from blood. The CDR3 here is CASSRGTDTQYF. In nucleotides, the CDR3 is TGTGCCAGCAGCCGAGGCACAGATACGCAGTATTTT.